One T cell receptor (beta chain) is described in this entry. Its antigen target is currently unknown. Base qualities are not recorded, but no much larger clone differs from it by a single base. The collaborating institutions used their own protocols to collect whole blood in K2EDTA tubes. For TCRbeta analysis, collaborators shipped samples in one of three forms: frozen whole blood, isolated PBMCs, or DNA extracted from either of those sample types. The data belong to a study of blood T cell repertoires in COVID-19 (TCRdb year 2020). Broadly, across the study: The collaborator samples originated in the United States, Italy and Spain and spanned the acute and convalescent phases of COVID-19. The prospective study material was composed of cDNA or gDNA derived from T cells, B-cell-depleted T cells, or PBMCs. Subjects who had been exposed to COVID-19, were actively infected with it, or had recovered from it provided the deeply sampled blood TCRbeta repertoires that made up the dataset. The repertoires were released in a freely available public database meant as a resource for research on the immune response to SARS-CoV-2. Samples were obtained from the ongoing ImmuneRACE study (first 160 participants) and from roughly 1,300 subjects provided by 6 global collaborators. A de-identified subject ID, COVID-19 status, age in years and sex were almost always included in the sample metadata. Where available, HLA class I and class II types were taken from metadata supplied by the sample provider and were not determined by assay-based typing. Study-level results and caveats: The amount of clinical and demographic metadata varied by source and participant and was provided uncurated.

TCRbeta CDR3 regions were amplified from genomic DNA using the immunoSEQ Assay, a bias-controlled multiplex PCR. Under the source paper's analysis protocol: The number of nucleated cells in each sample was estimated from the amplification of reference gene primers within the assay. To quantify the absolute abundance of each unique TCRbeta CDR3 rearrangement, sequence reads were collapsed and filtered. For each sample, productive Simpson clonality was calculated as the square root of Simpson's diversity index across productive rearrangements. The immuneACCESS repertoire file appears here via TCRdb, limited to in-frame rearrangements. These files lack a portion of the clones; in checked studies, under half of the deficit traces to unresolved V genes, and the cause of the others is not known. V, J and clone size reflect that table, while D and trimming were determined from the DNA. For this sample there are more than 120,000 clones; 87% appear just once. The ten largest make up 8% to 9% of the sample.

This sequence was found in a woman aged 50 to 60 with active or convalescent COVID-19. Sequenced: peripheral blood.

The sequenced DNA is TGTGCCAGCAGTTTTGTCAGCGGGGGCGAAGGTCAGCCCCAGCATTTT. Translated, it gives CASSFVSGGEGQPQHF. The V and J segments used are TRBV28 and TRBJ1-5, with TRBD1 perhaps the D gene, on 6 matching bases. Based on the germline V gene, the CDR1 and CDR2 sequences are MDHEN and SYDVKM. The CDR3, from cysteine to phenylalanine, totals 16 residues. The CDR3 DNA has 48 bases and is translated from base 1. V was cut back by 3 bases and J by 6 bases, leaving a gap of 18 bases between them. Here the CDR3 is joined to the reference TRBV28 and TRBJ1-5 genes, and the full variable domain is: DVKVTQSSRYLVKRTGEKVFLECVQDMDHENMFWYRQDPGLGLRLIYFSYDVKMKEKGDIPEGYSVSREKKERFSLILESASTNQTSMYLCASSFVSGGEGQPQHFGDGTRLSIL.